This TCR beta chain comes out of a study of T cells in Graves' hyperthyroidism and ophthalmopathy (dated by TCRdb to the late 2010s). Describing the broader study: Peripheral blood samples were taken at initial diagnosis, before any treatment was given. TCR V-J signatures able to tell the groups apart were searched for in a discovery cohort of approximately 95 patients, of whom about 40 had Graves' ophthalmopathy and 57 had stable Graves' hyperthyroidism. Prospective prediction of ophthalmopathy was tested in an independent validation cohort of about 19 hyperthyroidism patients and some 17 patients who later progressed to ophthalmopathy. The approximately 100 discovery patients were randomly divided into training and test sets at a 7:3 ratio. Thyroid tissue and blood T-cell repertoires from six Graves' hyperthyroidism patients were also compared in the study. After sampling, hyperthyroidism patients received methimazole starting at 30 mg daily, and ophthalmopathy patients received high-dose intravenous methylprednisolone. The paper reports TCR Vbeta CDR3 sequencing of some 140 peripheral blood samples: 40 to 45 ophthalmopathy, about 75 hyperthyroidism and 17 progressor patients. General study outcomes and caveats: No statistical method was used to fix the sample size in advance, and group allocation was not hidden from the investigators. A model built on a 13 V-J signature distinguished ophthalmopathy from stable hyperthyroidism, reaching around 88% sensitivity and approximately 81% specificity in cross-validation and 80%/75% in testing. In validation, progression to ophthalmopathy was predicted by the model with around 71% sensitivity and roughly 76% specificity, a median of about 6.4 months before onset. Most expanded thyroid clonotypes (frequency above 0.001) were also found in blood, which suggests that blood repertoires may mirror thyroid immune responses.

This clonotype showed up many times. Its antigen is unknown. The input lacks base qualities; no much larger clone sits a single base away. TCR beta CDR3 regions were amplified from RNA transcripts. The TCR CDR3 was subjected to a first round of RT-PCR using the HTBI primer set and the Qiagen OneStep RT-PCR kit. The libraries were constructed in a second round of multiplex PCR and then size-selected and purified. Sequencing of the libraries was done on an Illumina HiSeq2000 using paired-end 100 bp reads. In the source study's methods: Raw data were processed with SOAPnuke, discarding reads with adapters, uncalled bases, mean Phred below 15, or no exact constant-primer or identifier match. High-quality paired reads were merged with COPE v1.2.5, and unique nucleotide sequences were defined as clonotypes. MiTCR v1.1 was used to align clonotypes to the IMGT TRBV, TRBD and TRBJ reference segments. The analysis included only V-J combinations with a frequency above 0.0001, which together covered 98% to 99.2% of the repertoires. The TCS score was defined as the ratio of F50 (clonal expansion) to E x V (chaos), calculated using BLOSUM62-based TCRdist between CDR3 peptides within each V-J. Welch's t-statistics and random forest reduced 500 to 550 V-J features to 13, which were used in a naive Bayes classifier (R e1071). TCRdb took the public reads, trimmed them with fastp at Q25, ran MiXCR for clone calling and kept in-frame beta chains. Entries that share a CDR3 protein sequence are merged under the most common genes and DNA. Here the V and J calls rest on TCRdb's processing, not on the authors' analysis. The sample includes about 350,000 distinct CDR3 sequences, with about a sixth observed a single time. The ten largest account for about 16% of the sample.

Ophthalmopathy patients had moderately to severely active disease, with a Clinical Activity Score of 3 or more, a NOSPECS grade of 4 or more, and a disease duration of less than 3 months. Patients with uncontrolled infections, other autoimmune diseases, pregnancy or lactation were excluded. Clinical symptoms, serum thyroxine and TRAb, thyroid ultrasound, and orbital computed tomography formed the basis for the diagnoses. PBMCs were isolated from around 10 ml of fresh peripheral blood by Ficoll-Paque density gradient centrifugation. Total RNA was extracted with Trizol reagent, and quality was checked on an Agilent 2100 Bioanalyzer. CDR1 and CDR2, looked up from the germline V gene, are SGHTA and FQGNSA. The CDR3 starts with the cysteine, ends with the phenylalanine, and has 15 residues. Only the CDR3 DNA stays, 45 bases, in frame from base 1. Between the V and J ends, shortened by 5 bases and 0 bases respectively, the junction contains 11 bases.

The source material was blood. The origin of this receptor is a woman aged 40 to 55 with Graves' ophthalmopathy. Recombination connected TRBV7-2 to TRBJ2-1; the D segment could be TRBD1, given 6 matching bases. The bases read TGTGCCAGCAGCATCGGACAGCGCTCCTACAATGAGCAGTTCTTC. It codes for CASSIGQRSYNEQFF. The reference TRBV7-2 and TRBJ2-1 proteins fill in what lies around the CDR3, so the full variable domain reads GAGVSQSPSNKVTEKGKDVELRCDPISGHTALYWYRQSLGQGLEFLIYFQGNSAPDKSGLPSDRFSAERTGGSVSTLTIQRTQQEDSAVYLCASSIGQRSYNEQFFGPGTRLTVL.